This record looks at one T cell receptor beta chain sequence and its context. Clones were read by immunoSEQ multiplex PCR, and TCRdb kept only the in-frame ones, dropping some. This table has 75,000 to 95,000 clones, approximately 95% appearing once. This entry belongs to a study of technical replicates of blood from a handful of donors. The germline V gene encodes CDR1 SGHRS and CDR2 YFSETQ. This CDR3 has 14 amino acids. With 3 bases removed from V and 7 bases from J, the gap between germline ends came to 15 bases. This chain links TRBV5-1 with TRBJ2-3, with a possible D match to TRBD1 (5 bases). This receptor was taken from a human donor in good health. The sequencing sample was made of T cells isolated from PBMCs. In nucleotides, the CDR3 is TGCGCCAGCAGCTCGGACACCAGTACCCATACGCAGTATTTT. Its translation is CASSSDTSTHTQYF.